This T cell receptor beta chain was captured by sequencing in a study of T cell repertoires in cytomegalovirus infection. Study in general: Public TCR beta signatures indicated both CMV infection and matching HLA type. General study results and limits: The response measured ex vivo was dominated by TCR beta clonotypes (HLA-C-restricted and CMV-specific). Individuals carrying CMV plus the relevant HLA were identified by cumulative frequency of public TCR beta families.

CDR1 DFQATT and CDR2 SNEGSKA come from the germline V gene (reference sequence). The J segment lost 8 bases and the V segment lost 5 bases, leaving 8 bases of the junction unmatched. The CDR3 has 13 residues. One entry per CDR3 protein, called by TCRdb with MiXCR from the reads. The sample lists 300,000 or so distinct CDR3 sequences; roughly a tenth were seen once. This clonotype was seen at least ten times. Its antigen is not known. The V and J genes are TRBV20-1 and TRBJ1-2, with 10 positions matching TRBD1. The source material was PBMCs. The clonotype comes from a human donor in good health (CMV status not recorded). Some clones in this sample may be carry-over from other donors' samples. CDR3 nucleotide sequence: TGCAGTGCTGTCGACAGGGGGCGGGGGGGCTACACCTTC. It yields the protein CSAVDRGRGGYTF.